Given below is one T cell receptor (beta chain) in context. The antigen remains unidentified. This CDR3 is built from 15 residues. Trimming removed 0 bases from V and 0 bases from J, with 9 bases in between. CDR1 is SGHNT and CDR2 is YYREEE in the germline V gene (reference sequence). Measured with immunoSEQ multiplex PCR; TCRdb has only the in-frame clones, and not every one. The data hold approximately 170,000 clones, with approximately 90% observed a single time. This entry is derived from a study of T cell responses to AZD1222 COVID-19 vaccine. General study findings and limits: Along spike, vaccine-associated CD4 TCRs were found throughout, with dominance at 160-218 and 743-854.

This clonotype was obtained from an adult in good health. The specimen was peripheral blood, collected on day 0 of AZD1222 vaccination. V gene TRBV5-4 combines with J gene TRBJ1-2; the D is unclear. This CDR3 reads CASSLAGSANYGYTF. The CDR3 nucleotides read TGTGCCAGCAGCTTGGCCGGATCTGCTAACTATGGCTACACCTTC.